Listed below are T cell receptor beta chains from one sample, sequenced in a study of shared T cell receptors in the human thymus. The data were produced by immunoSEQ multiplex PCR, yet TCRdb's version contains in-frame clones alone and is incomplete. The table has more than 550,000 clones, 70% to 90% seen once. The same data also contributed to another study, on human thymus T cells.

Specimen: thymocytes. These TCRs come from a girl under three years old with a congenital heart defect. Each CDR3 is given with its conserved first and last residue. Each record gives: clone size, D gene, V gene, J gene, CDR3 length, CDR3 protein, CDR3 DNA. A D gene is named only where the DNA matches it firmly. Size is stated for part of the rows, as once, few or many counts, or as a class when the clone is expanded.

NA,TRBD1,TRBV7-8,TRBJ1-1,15,CASSLGAGGSTEAFF,TGTGCCAGCAGCTTAGGGGCAGGGGGGAGCACTGAAGCTTTCTTT
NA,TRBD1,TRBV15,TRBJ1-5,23,CATSKLSQTGGQRGSYSNQPQHF,TGTGCCACCAGCAAACTCTCCCAGACAGGGGGCCAAAGGGGCTCGTATAGCAATCAGCCCCAGCATTTT
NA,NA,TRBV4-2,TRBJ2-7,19,CASSQTTGNKGTVNYEQYF,TGTGCCAGCAGCCAAACAACAGGAAATAAGGGAACGGTAAATTACGAGCAGTACTTC
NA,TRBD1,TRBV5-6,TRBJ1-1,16,CASSLGGGMARTEAFF,TGTGCCAGCAGCTTGGGAGGGGGCATGGCGAGGACTGAAGCTTTCTTT
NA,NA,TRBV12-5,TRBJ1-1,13,CASGPGEGTEAFF,TGTGCTAGTGGACCAGGGGAAGGGACTGAAGCTTTCTTT
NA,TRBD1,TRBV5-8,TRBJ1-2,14,CASSPRQGRGGYTF,TGTGCCAGCAGCCCGCGACAGGGCAGGGGTGGCTACACCTTC
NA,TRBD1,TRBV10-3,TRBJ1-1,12,CAISEATGEAFF,TGTGCCATCAGTGAGGCGACAGGGGAAGCTTTCTTT
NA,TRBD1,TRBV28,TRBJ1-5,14,CASSRTGVNQPQHF,TGTGCCAGCAGCCGGACAGGGGTCAATCAGCCCCAGCATTTT
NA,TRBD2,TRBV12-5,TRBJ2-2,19,CASGLVFGLAGGPAGELFF,TGTGCTAGTGGTTTGGTATTTGGGCTAGCGGGGGGGCCGGCCGGGGAGCTGTTTTTT
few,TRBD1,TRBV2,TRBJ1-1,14,CASRPGQGGAEAFF,TGTGCCAGCAGGCCGGGACAGGGGGGGGCTGAAGCTTTCTTT
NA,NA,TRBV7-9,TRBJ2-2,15,CASSPRRSLTGELFF,TGTGCCAGCAGCCCTCGACGGAGCCTTACCGGGGAGCTGTTTTTT
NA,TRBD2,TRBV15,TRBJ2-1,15,CATSKGRPLGGEQFF,TGTGCCACCAGCAAGGGCAGGCCTTTGGGGGGGGAGCAGTTCTTC
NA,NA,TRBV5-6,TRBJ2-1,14,CASSNRSSPNEQFF,TGTGCCAGCAGCAACCGATCTAGTCCCAATGAGCAGTTCTTC
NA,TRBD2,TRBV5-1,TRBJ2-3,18,CASSLGTSGGISTDTQYF,TGCGCCAGCAGCTTAGGGACTAGCGGGGGGATTAGCACAGATACGCAGTATTTT
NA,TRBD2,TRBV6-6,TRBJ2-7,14,CASQREPLLYEQYF,TGTGCCAGCCAGCGGGAACCCCTCCTCTACGAGCAGTACTTC
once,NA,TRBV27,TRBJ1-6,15,CASSGSWGGNSPLHF,TGTGCCAGCAGCGGTTCTTGGGGAGGGAATTCACCCCTCCACTTT
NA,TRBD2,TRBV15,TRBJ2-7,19,CATSKSGAPQVVSSYEQYF,TGTGCCACCAGCAAGAGCGGGGCCCCCCAGGTCGTGAGCTCCTACGAGCAGTACTTC
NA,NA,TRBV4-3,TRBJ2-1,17,CASSQKLLRGGANEQFF,TGCGCCAGCAGCCAAAAGCTCCTAAGAGGGGGTGCCAATGAGCAGTTCTTC
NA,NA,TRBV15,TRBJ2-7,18,CATSRSYPGQSIVYEQYF,TGTGCCACCAGCAGATCCTACCCGGGACAATCTATCGTCTACGAGCAGTACTTC
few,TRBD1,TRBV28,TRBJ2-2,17,CASNDLPGQGGTGELFF,TGTGCCAGCAATGATCTACCGGGACAGGGGGGAACCGGGGAGCTGTTTTTT
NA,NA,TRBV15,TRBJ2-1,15,CATRPSGLPYNEQFF,TGTGCCACCCGGCCCTCGGGACTGCCCTACAATGAGCAGTTCTTC
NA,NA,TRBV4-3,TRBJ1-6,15,CASSQGGLGISPLHF,TGCGCCAGCAGCCAAGGGGGCCTGGGAATTTCACCCCTCCACTTT
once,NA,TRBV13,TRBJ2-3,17,CASSLFSDSSHTDTQYF,TGTGCCAGCAGCTTATTTTCCGACAGCTCCCACACAGATACGCAGTATTTT
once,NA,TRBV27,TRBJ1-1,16,CASSLRSGTRETGAFF,TGTGCCAGCAGTTTAAGAAGCGGGACAAGGGAAACTGGAGCTTTCTTT
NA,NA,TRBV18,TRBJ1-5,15,CASSPQGGGNQPQHF,TGTGCCAGCTCACCGCAGGGTGGTGGCAATCAGCCCCAGCATTTT
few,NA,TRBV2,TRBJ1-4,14,CASSKRGGGEKLFF,TGTGCCAGCAGTAAAAGGGGCGGGGGTGAAAAACTGTTTTTT
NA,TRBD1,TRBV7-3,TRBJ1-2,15,CASSLTIGDSYGYTF,TGTGCCAGCAGCTTAACGATTGGGGACAGCTACGGCTACACCTTC
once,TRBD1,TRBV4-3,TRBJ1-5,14,CASSPGQGNQPQHF,TGCGCCAGCAGCCCGGGACAGGGCAATCAGCCCCAGCATTTT
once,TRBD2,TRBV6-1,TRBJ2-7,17,CASSEEGGRPPRHEQYF,TGTGCCAGCAGTGAAGAGGGCGGGAGACCTCCGCGCCACGAGCAGTACTTC
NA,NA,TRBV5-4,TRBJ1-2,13,CASSLDGGKGYTF,TGTGCCAGCAGCTTGGACGGGGGTAAAGGCTACACCTTC
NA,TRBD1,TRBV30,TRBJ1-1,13,CAWSDRGNTEAFF,TGTGCCTGGTCTGACAGGGGGAACACTGAAGCTTTCTTT
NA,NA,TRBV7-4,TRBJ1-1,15,CASSLFDILNTEAFF,TGTGCCAGCAGCTTATTTGACATCCTGAACACTGAAGCTTTCTTT
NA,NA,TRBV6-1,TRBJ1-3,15,CASTATKDTVVPIYF,TGTGCCAGCACCGCTACTAAGGACACCGTCGTCCCCATATATTTT
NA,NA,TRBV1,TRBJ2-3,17,CTSSQAGTTASTDTQYF,TGCACCAGCAGCCAAGCGGGGACAACGGCTAGCACAGATACGCAGTATTTT
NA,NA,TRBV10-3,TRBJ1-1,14,CAIREGQGTTEAFF,TGTGCCATCCGTGAGGGGCAGGGAACCACTGAAGCTTTCTTT
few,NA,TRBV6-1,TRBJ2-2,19,CASSDDREVGSLNTGELFF,TGTGCCAGCAGTGACGACAGGGAGGTGGGTTCCTTGAACACCGGGGAGCTGTTTTTT
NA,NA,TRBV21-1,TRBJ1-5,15,CASSLQGDANQPQHF,TGTGCCAGCAGCTTACAGGGGGACGCCAATCAGCCCCAGCATTTT
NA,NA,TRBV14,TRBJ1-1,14,CASSQDPRVTEAFF,TGTGCCAGCAGCCAAGATCCCAGGGTCACTGAAGCTTTCTTT
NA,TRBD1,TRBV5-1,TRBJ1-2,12,CASSTGGDGYTF,TGCGCCAGCAGCACAGGGGGCGATGGCTACACCTTC
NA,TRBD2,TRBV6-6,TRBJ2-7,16,CASSSKGPSGEGEQYF,TGTGCCAGCAGTTCAAAAGGGCCTAGCGGGGAAGGCGAGCAGTACTTC
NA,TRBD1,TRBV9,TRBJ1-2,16,CASSVGDRAFYNGYTF,TGTGCCAGCAGCGTTGGAGACAGGGCCTTTTACAATGGCTACACCTTC
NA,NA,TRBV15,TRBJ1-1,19,CATSRDSRRENFTNTEAFF,TGTGCCACCAGCAGAGATAGTAGAAGGGAGAACTTTACGAACACTGAAGCTTTCTTT
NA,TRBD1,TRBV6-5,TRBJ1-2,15,CASSPIRGTVYGYTF,TGTGCCAGCAGTCCTATCCGGGGGACAGTCTATGGCTACACCTTC
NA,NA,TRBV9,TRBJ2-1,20,CASSVEKEIGGPSSYNEQFF,TGTGCCAGCAGCGTAGAAAAAGAGATTGGGGGCCCTAGCTCCTACAATGAGCAGTTCTTC
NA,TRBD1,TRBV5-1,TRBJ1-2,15,CASSFGDRGNNGYTF,TGCGCCAGCAGCTTTGGGGACAGGGGTAACAATGGCTACACCTTC
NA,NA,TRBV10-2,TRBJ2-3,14,CASRPGGRTDTQYF,TGCGCCAGCAGGCCCGGGGGTAGGACAGATACGCAGTATTTT
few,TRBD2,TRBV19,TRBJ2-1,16,CASSIKLAGAINEQFF,TGTGCCAGTAGTATCAAACTAGCGGGGGCGATCAATGAGCAGTTCTTC
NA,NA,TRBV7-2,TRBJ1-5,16,CASSLAKQGGNQPQHF,TGTGCCAGCAGCTTAGCGAAACAGGGAGGCAATCAGCCCCAGCATTTT
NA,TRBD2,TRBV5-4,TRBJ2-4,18,CASSGRGGGARDKNIQYF,TGTGCCAGCAGCGGCCGGGGGGGAGGGGCGCGGGACAAAAACATTCAGTACTTC
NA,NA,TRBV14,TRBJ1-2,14,CASSRAGVLYGYTF,TGTGCCAGCAGCCGGGCCGGGGTCCTATATGGCTACACCTTC
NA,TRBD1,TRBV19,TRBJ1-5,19,CASSGGTGLYRGFNQPQHF,TGTGCCAGTTCCGGAGGGACAGGGCTTTATAGGGGATTCAATCAGCCCCAGCATTTT
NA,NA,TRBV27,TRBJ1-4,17,CASSLLRGRALGEKLFF,TGTGCCAGCAGTTTACTTAGGGGTCGGGCCCTAGGCGAAAAACTGTTTTTT
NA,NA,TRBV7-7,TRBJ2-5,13,CASSQGHQETQYF,TGTGCTAGCAGCCAGGGTCACCAAGAGACCCAGTACTTC
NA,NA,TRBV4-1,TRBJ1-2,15,CASSPGWRVLYGYTF,TGCGCCAGCAGCCCCGGGTGGCGGGTCCTTTATGGCTACACCTTC
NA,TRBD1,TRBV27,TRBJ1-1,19,CASSLGYRGQGYPGTEAFF,TGTGCCAGCAGTTTGGGTTACAGGGGACAGGGCTATCCTGGCACTGAAGCTTTCTTT
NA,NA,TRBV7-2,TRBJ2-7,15,CASSLGQEGSYEQYF,TGTGCCAGCAGCCTCGGACAGGAGGGGTCCTACGAGCAGTACTTC
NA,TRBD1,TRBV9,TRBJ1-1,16,CASSVRDRGRNTEAFF,TGTGCCAGCAGCGTCCGGGACAGGGGGAGGAACACTGAAGCTTTCTTT
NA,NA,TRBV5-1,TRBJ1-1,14,CASSSDTANTEAFF,TGCGCCAGCAGCTCGGATACAGCGAACACTGAAGCTTTCTTT
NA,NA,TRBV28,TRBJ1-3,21,CASSLTTLTGMRLNSGNTIYF,TGTGCCAGCAGTTTAACAACCCTGACCGGAATGAGGTTGAACTCTGGAAACACCATATATTTT
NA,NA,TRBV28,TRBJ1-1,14,CASMPRVFVTEAFF,TGTGCCAGCATGCCCAGGGTTTTTGTCACTGAAGCTTTCTTT